The next 28 T cell receptor beta chains were all read from a single sample in a study of CD8+ T cells in alopecia areata. Following RNA extraction, reverse transcription yielded cDNA that acted as the sequencing template. Here immunoSEQ multiplex PCR was the method, and the copy in TCRdb shows in-frame clones only, minus some. The sample has 150,000 to 180,000 clones, under 60% seen once; the top ten hold approximately 20%. The source was CD8+ T cells sorted from blood, collected at week 0. The receptors here all came from a human donor with alopecia areata.

This clone showed up just once. The CDR3 coding sequence is TGTGCCAGCAGCCAAGTTCCTAGCCTAACGAACACCGGGGAGCTGTTTTTT. It specifies CASSQVPSLTNTGELFF. The chain links TRBV4-2 to TRBJ2-2; D is possibly TRBD2 (5 bases). The CDR3 loop spans 17 amino acids. The ends were cut back, 1 base at V and 0 bases at J, with 12 bases in the middle. Germline CDR1 LGHNA, CDR2 YNFKEQ.

This clone was seen a few times. The V call is TRBV7-9, the J call TRBJ2-3; tentatively, D is TRBD2 (5 bases). The CDR3 has 10 residues. Trimming removed 9 bases at V and 4 bases at J, with 5 bases between. CDR1 is SEHNR and CDR2 is FQNEAQ in the germline V gene (reference sequence). The CDR3 DNA follows: TGTGCCAGGGAGGCAGATACGCAGTATTTT. Its translation: CAREADTQYF. Filled out from reference TRBV7-9 and TRBJ2-3, the complete variable domain reads DTGVSQNPRHKITKRGQNVTFRCDPISEHNRLYWYRQTLGQGPEFLTYFQNEAQLEKSRLLSDRFSAERPKGSFSTLEIQRTEQGDSAMYLCAREADTQYFGPGTRLTVL.

This clone appeared a few times. CDR3 region: CSVEDGDAYEQYF. The CDR3 DNA is TGCAGCGTTGAAGATGGAGACGCCTACGAGCAGTACTTC. The rearrangement joins TRBV29-1 to TRBJ2-7; no firm D call. CDR1 and CDR2 from the germline V gene are SQVTM and ANQGSEA. The CDR3 covers 13 residues. Trimming took off 0 bases at V and 2 bases at J, with 8 bases between the two ends.

This clone was found a few times. The chain recombines TRBV25-1 with TRBJ2-7, with D perhaps given as TRBD1 or TRBD2 (5 bases each). Germline V CDR1 and CDR2: MGHDK, SYGVNS. V was pared by 2 bases and J by 3 bases, with 5 bases between. This CDR3 contains 12 residues. The CDR3 bases are TGTGCCAGCAGTGAAGGGGGCTACGAGCAGTACTTC. Its translation is CASSEGGYEQYF.

The chain carries TRBV30 and TRBJ2-7; TRBD1 is a possible D gene (5 bases). From germline, CDR1 is GTSNPN and CDR2 SVGIG (reference sequence). The CDR3 is 12 residues long. Trimming pared 0 bases from V and 7 bases from J, leaving 10 bases between. The CDR3 DNA sequence: TGTGCCTGGAGTGTACCAGGGAAGGAGCAGTACTTC. Translating it yields CAWSVPGKEQYF.

The chain has TRBV9 and TRBJ1-2; TRBD1 might be the D (5 bases). Germline CDR1 and CDR2: SGDLS and YYNGEE. Between the trimmed V and J ends, which lost 0 bases and 3 bases, there was a span of 6 bases. The CDR3 contains 13 residues. CDR3 in amino acids: CASSVEGYYGYTF. Written as DNA, the CDR3 is TGTGCCAGCAGCGTAGAGGGGTACTATGGCTACACCTTC.

The CDR3 here is CASSEGASGGPSDQYF. The CDR3 coding sequence is TGTGCCAGCAGTGAGGGGGCTAGCGGGGGCCCCTCCGACCAGTACTTC. The genes are TRBV2 and TRBJ2-5, with 10 bases lining up with TRBD2. V shed 3 bases and J 10 bases; nucleotides not matched to a gene: 14. The CDR3 sequence is 16 residues long. Per the germline V gene, CDR1 is SNHLY and CDR2 is FYNNEI.

The chain is built from TRBV30 and TRBJ1-1; 7 bases align to TRBD1. The CDR3 is 12 amino acids. J was trimmed by 0 bases and V by 5 bases; bases with no gene match: 0. CDR1 is GTSNPN, CDR2 SVGIG, per germline (reference sequence). The CDR3 loop reads CAWDRVNTEAFF. The CDR3 coding sequence is TGTGCCTGGGACAGGGTGAACACTGAAGCTTTCTTT.

The sample holds a few counts of this clone. The chain combines TRBV18 with TRBJ2-1; 9 bases map to TRBD1. Germline V lookup: CDR1 KGHSH, CDR2 LQKENI. Trimming took 8 bases from V and 7 from J; bases not matched to a gene: 12. The CDR3 contains 15 residues. The DNA for the CDR3 is TGTGCCAGCACAGACGCGGGACAGGGTAGTAATGAGCAGTTCTTC. This gives the protein CASTDAGQGSNEQFF.

The chain carries TRBV30 and TRBJ2-1; D is perhaps TRBD1 (6 bases). Looked up from germline, CDR1 is GTSNPN and CDR2 is SVGIG (reference sequence). V lost 0 bases to trimming and J lost 8 bases, with 14 bases between them. There are 14 residues in the CDR3. In DNA form, the CDR3 reads TGTGCCTGGAGTGTAGGCCAGGGGATATATGAGCAGTTCTTC. Its translation is CAWSVGQGIYEQFF.

The sample holds a few counts of this clone. The rearrangement joins TRBV15 to TRBJ2-4, with unresolved D. Germline values: CDR1 LNHNV, CDR2 YYDKDF (reference sequence). The CDR3 length is 14 residues. V was pared by 1 base and J by 2 bases, with 6 bases between. CDR3 sequence (DNA): TGTGCCACCAGCAGAGGGGGATCCAAAAACATTCAGTACTTC. Residues: CATSRGGSKNIQYF. Variable domain in full (rest from reference TRBV15 and TRBJ2-4): DAMVIQNPRYQVTQFGKPVTLSCSQTLNHNVMYWYQQKSSQAPKLLFHYYDKDFNNEADTPDNFQSRRPNTSFCFLDIRSPGLGDTAMYLCATSRGGSKNIQYFGAGTRLSVL.

This chain links TRBV13 with TRBJ2-1; D is possibly TRBD1 or TRBD2 (5 bases each). Trimming pared 2 bases from V and 13 bases from J, leaving 18 bases between. CDR3 size: 14 residues. CDR1 is PRHDT and CDR2 is FYEKMQ in the germline V gene (reference sequence). CDR3 nucleotide sequence: TGTGCCAGCAGCTTAAACTTTGAGGGGAGAAAACAGTTCTTC. Amino acid sequence: CASSLNFEGRKQFF.

This clone appeared a few times. Within the sample, other DNA sequences also encode this same CDR3. The chain links TRBV5-6 to TRBJ1-6, with 9 bases lining up with TRBD1. CDR3 size: 15 residues. The germline V gene encodes CDR1 SGHDT and CDR2 YYEEEE. After removal of 0 bases from V and 9 bases from J, the junction contained 4 bases not matched to a gene. The CDR3 loop reads CASSLGDRDGSPLHF. CDR3 nucleotide sequence: TGTGCCAGCAGCTTGGGGGACAGGGATGGTTCACCCCTCCACTTT.

The rearrangement links TRBV9 to TRBJ2-1, with 11 bases matching TRBD2. Germline V gene lookup returns CDR1 SGDLS and CDR2 YYNGEE. The CDR3 consists of 16 residues. Trimming at V came to 3 bases and at J to 8 bases, leaving 10 bases not matched to a gene. The CDR3 sequence is CASSEKTSGALDEQFF. Here the CDR3 DNA reads TGTGCCAGCAGCGAAAAGACTAGCGGGGCGCTGGATGAGCAGTTCTTC.

In DNA, the CDR3 is TGTGCCAGCAGTGAATTGGGACTAGCGGGGGGGAACAATGAGCAGTTCTTC. Encoded protein: CASSELGLAGGNNEQFF. V and J are TRBV2 and TRBJ2-1; 16 nucleotides align to TRBD2. The CDR3 runs to 17 residues. Looked up from germline, CDR1 is SNHLY and CDR2 is FYNNEI. Trimming at V came to 2 bases and at J to 5 bases, leaving 3 bases not matched to a gene.

J is TRBJ1-1 and V is TRBV27; 7 nucleotides agree with TRBD1. Germline CDR1 and CDR2: MNHEY and SMNVEV (reference sequence). CDR3 length: 15 residues. V lost 3 bases, J lost 4 bases, and 8 bases stayed unmatched. CDR3 coding DNA: TGTGCCAGCAGTTTCTGGGCAGGGGGTCCCACTGAAGCTTTCTTT. It yields the protein CASSFWAGGPTEAFF.

This chain uses TRBV29-1 with TRBJ1-1; 7 bases are shared with TRBD1. V dropped 3 bases and J dropped 1; count of bases not matched to a gene: 2. The CDR3 runs to 13 residues. Germline values: CDR1 SQVTM, CDR2 ANQGSEA. The CDR3 DNA sequence: TGCAGCGTTGACGGGACAGCGAACACTGAAGCTTTCTTT. Its protein product is CSVDGTANTEAFF.

CDR3 region: CAWSGAPEDEKLFF. CDR3 coding DNA: TGTGCCTGGAGTGGGGCCCCAGAGGATGAAAAACTGTTTTTT. The gene calls are TRBV30 and TRBJ1-4; no definite D call. Per the germline V gene, CDR1 is GTSNPN and CDR2 is SVGIG (reference sequence). V was clipped by 1 base and J by 6 bases, with 12 bases between them. The CDR3 loop spans 14 amino acids.

The gene calls are TRBV6-5 and TRBJ1-1; D is unclear. With 5 bases removed from V and 0 bases from J, the gap between germline ends came to 13 bases. CDR1 and CDR2 (germline): MNHEY, SVGAGI. This CDR3 has 15 amino acids. Written as DNA, the CDR3 is TGTGCCAGCAGTCCCCGGGCGCAGGTGAACACTGAAGCTTTCTTT. It encodes CASSPRAQVNTEAFF.

This clone was found a few times. This chain uses TRBV5-1 with TRBJ2-3; D uncertain. Germline assignment: CDR1 SGHRS and CDR2 YFSETQ. V gave up 4 bases and J gave up 6 bases, with 12 bases separating them. The CDR3 consists of 13 residues. CDR3 sequence reads: CASSPPGGDTQYF. DNA for the CDR3: TGCGCCAGCAGCCCCCCCGGTGGGGATACGCAGTATTTT.

CDR3 amino acids: CATSRDPGKGTASNTEAFF. The CDR3, as DNA: TGTGCCACCAGCAGAGATCCCGGGAAGGGGACAGCTTCGAACACTGAAGCTTTCTTT. This chain uses TRBV15 with TRBJ1-1; 7 nucleotides line up with TRBD1. Germline CDR1 and CDR2: LNHNV and YYDKDF (reference sequence). The CDR3 loop spans 19 amino acids. J gave up 1 base and V 0 bases, and 14 bases lay outside the gene matches.

The V gene is TRBV30, the J gene TRBJ1-1, with D maybe TRBD1 (5 bases). This CDR3 has 14 residues. The V gene lost 0 bases and the J gene lost 3 bases, with 11 bases spanning the gap. Germline CDR1 reads GTSNPN; CDR2 reads SVGIG (reference sequence). The CDR3, as DNA: TGTGCCTGGAGTGTACTGCGACAGTACACTGAAGCTTTCTTT. It codes for CAWSVLRQYTEAFF.

As concerns this clone: Different DNA sequences within this sample yield the same CDR3. The chain employs TRBV13 and TRBJ1-6; no firm D call. The CDR3 totals 12 residues. Germline CDR1 and CDR2: PRHDT and FYEKMQ (reference sequence). V lost 0 bases and J lost 10, with 4 bases in between. The CDR3 region has the DNA TGTGCCAGCAGCTTAGGATCGTCACCCCTCCACTTT. This codes for CASSLGSSPLHF.

The chain has TRBV29-1 and TRBJ2-7; D call uncertain. The CDR3 totals 10 residues. Germline CDR1 is SQVTM and CDR2 is ANQGSEA. V lost 2 bases and J lost 7, with 6 bases in between. Here the CDR3 DNA reads TGCAGCGTTGAAATTGGGGAGCAGTACTTC. Its protein is CSVEIGEQYF.

This sequence joins TRBV29-1 and TRBJ2-7; D not resolved. Germline loops: CDR1 SQVTM, CDR2 ANQGSEA. The V end lost 3 bases, the J end lost 1 base, and 7 bases lay between the germline ends. This CDR3 is 12 amino acids long. The CDR3 sequence: CSVESDSYEQYF. The CDR3 nucleotides are TGCAGCGTTGAGTCGGATTCCTACGAGCAGTACTTC.

The V and J genes are TRBV27 and TRBJ2-1, with 8 positions matching TRBD2. Germline loops: CDR1 MNHEY, CDR2 SMNVEV (reference sequence). The CDR3 contains 17 residues. V gave up 0 bases and J gave up 3 bases; unmatched junction bases: 7. CDR3 sequence (DNA): TGTGCCAGCAGTTTATCGGGAAGTAGCGGGGTCTACAATGAGCAGTTCTTC. Amino acid sequence: CASSLSGSSGVYNEQFF.

The sample holds a few counts of this clone. The rearrangement uses TRBV30 and TRBJ1-5; a weak D match, TRBD1 (5 bases). Germline CDR1 and CDR2: GTSNPN and SVGIG (reference sequence). This CDR3 has 14 amino acids. Deletions cut 2 bases from V and 8 bases from J, with 16 bases between. The CDR3 region is CAWSTGALNEPQHF. The CDR3, as DNA: TGTGCCTGGAGTACCGGGGCCCTGAATGAGCCCCAGCATTTT.

The rearrangement joins TRBV30 to TRBJ1-2; D not certain. Germline V gene sequence: CDR1 GTSNPN, CDR2 SVGIG (reference sequence). The CDR3 is 12 residues long. V lost 0 bases and J lost 13, with 15 bases in between. The CDR3 region is CAWSVQRRALTF. The CDR3 DNA reads TGTGCCTGGAGTGTACAACGGCGAGCTCTCACCTTC. The variable domain in full, completed from reference TRBV30 and TRBJ1-2, reads SQTIHQWPATLVQPVGSPLSLECTVEGTSNPNLYWYRQAAGRGLQLLFYSVGIGQISSEVPQNLSASRPQDRQFILSSKKLLLSDSGFYLCAWSVQRRALTFGSGTRLTVV.